The clone carrying this T cell receptor (beta chain) has at least ten counts. The sample belongs to a study of neurological immune-mediated disorders. Blood bank volunteers in Maryland, USA, served as healthy controls. PBMCs numbering 2 million and stored at -80 C yielded the unsorted libraries. CDR1 is SQVTM and CDR2 is ANQGSEA in the germline V gene. Trimming cost V 7 bases and J 2 bases, with 11 bases left between them. The CDR3 is 12 residues long. With 10-nucleotide random UMIs included, cDNA was synthesized by 5'RACE. TCRdb re-called the 5' RACE reads with MiXCR, one entry per CDR3 protein. Among 80,000 or so distinct CDR3 sequences listed, roughly 10% were seen once.

Sequences were obtained from PBMCs. The V gene is TRBV29-1, the J gene TRBJ1-2; the D is unclear. This TCR was recovered from a man aged 50-59 years in good health. The CDR3 loop is CSATPGNYGYTF. The CDR3 DNA reads as TGCAGCGCCACGCCAGGAAACTATGGCTACACCTTC.